The 24 T cell receptor beta chains given below trace back to one sample, sequenced in a study of cytomegalovirus exposure and HLA in healthy donors. With 60 Vbeta and 13 Jbeta primers, the PCR was carried out. Some clones are missing from TCRdb's copy, which holds only in-frame ones; the method was immunoSEQ multiplex PCR. This table holds around 90,000 clones, roughly four fifths found once. Input material: PBMCs. The receptors were sampled from a man aged 30 to 39 in good health and CMV-seronegative.

This clone was seen more than once but under ten times. This sequence joins TRBV9 and TRBJ1-1, with D perhaps matching TRBD1 (6 bases). The CDR3 spans 12 residues. The germline V gene has CDR1 SGDLS and CDR2 YYNGEE. V was cut by 3 bases and J by 9 bases, with 12 bases left in between. CDR3 coding DNA: TGTGCCAGCAGCGGTAGGGGGACACAAGCTTTCTTT. This encodes CASSGRGTQAFF.

This clone was recorded only once. The V gene is TRBV19, the J gene TRBJ1-1; 11 bases are shared with TRBD1. Per germline, CDR1 LNHDA and CDR2 SQIVND (reference sequence). J gave up 5 bases and V 7 bases, and 9 bases lay outside the gene matches. The CDR3 is 15 residues long. CDR3 bases: TGTGCCAGTAATCTATCGGGACAGGGGGGGACTGAAGCTTTCTTT. Translated: CASNLSGQGGTEAFF.

The CDR3 spells CASSFRKGANTGELFF. The DNA for the CDR3 is TGTGCCAGCAGCTTTAGGAAGGGGGCGAACACCGGGGAGCTGTTTTTT. J is TRBJ2-2 and V is TRBV5-5; maybe TRBD1 (6 bases). The germline V gene encodes CDR1 SGHKS and CDR2 YYEKEE (reference sequence). Between the trimmed V and J ends, which lost 2 bases and 0 bases, there was a span of 11 bases. The CDR3 has 16 residues.

This clone was counted only a few times. This CDR3 reads CASSNRNTEAFF. The CDR3 nucleotides are TGCGCCAGCAGTAACAGGAACACTGAAGCTTTCTTT. The chain has TRBV5-1 and TRBJ1-1; D remains ambiguous. V was pared by 5 bases and J by 1 base, with 6 bases between. The CDR3 loop spans 12 amino acids. Germline loops: CDR1 SGHRS, CDR2 YFSETQ.

The chain recombines TRBV7-2 with TRBJ1-2, with D possibly being TRBD1 (5 bases). Germline CDR1 and CDR2: SGHTA and FQGNSA. The V end lost 2 bases, the J end lost 5 bases, and 9 bases lay between the germline ends. The CDR3 loop spans 13 amino acids. The CDR3 spells CASSLTRDYGYTF. The DNA for the CDR3 is TGTGCCAGCAGCTTAACCAGGGATTATGGCTACACCTTC.

V is TRBV19 and J is TRBJ1-3, with 9 bases lining up with TRBD1. Trimming cost V 6 bases and J 1 base; bases outside gene matches: 13. The CDR3 sequence is 18 residues long. CDR1 and CDR2 from the germline V gene are LNHDA and SQIVND (reference sequence). As DNA, the CDR3 is TGTGCCAGTAGCCGAGAAACCGGGACAGGGACATCTGGAAACACCATATATTTT. This translates into CASSRETGTGTSGNTIYF. The full variable domain, completed using reference TRBV19 and TRBJ1-3, is DGGITQSPKYLFRKEGQNVTLSCEQNLNHDAMYWYRQDPGQGLRLIYYSQIVNDFQKGDIAEGYSVSREKKESFPLTVTSAQKNPTAFYLCASSRETGTGTSGNTIYFGEGSWLTVV.

V is TRBV7-9 and J is TRBJ1-4; TRBD1 is a possible D gene (6 bases). The CDR3 loop spans 15 amino acids. Per germline, CDR1 SEHNR and CDR2 FQNEAQ (reference sequence). V lost 1 base and J lost 7, with 13 bases in between. The CDR3 DNA reads as TGTGCCAGCAGCTTAGGTCTGGGGGCTGGTGAAAAACTGTTTTTT. The encoded protein is CASSLGLGAGEKLFF.

The V gene is TRBV7-3, the J gene TRBJ2-3; 8 bases are shared with TRBD2. J lost 2 bases, V lost 2 bases, and 6 bases had no gene match. The germline V gene encodes CDR1 SGHTA and CDR2 FQGTGA. The CDR3 covers 16 residues. The CDR3 spells CASSLGRGVLTDTQYF. CDR3 sequence (DNA): TGTGCCAGCAGCTTAGGGCGGGGGGTGCTCACAGATACGCAGTATTTT. Looking up the rest from reference TRBV7-3 and TRBJ2-3 gives the full variable domain: GAGVSQTPSNKVTEKGKYVELRCDPISGHTALYWYRQSLGQGPEFLIYFQGTGAADDSGLPNDRFFAVRPEGSVSTLKIQRTERGDSAVYLCASSLGRGVLTDTQYFGPGTRLTVL.

The J gene is TRBJ2-1, the V gene TRBV27, with TRBD1 matching 9 bases. The CDR3 spans 15 residues. V dropped 5 bases and J dropped 7; count of bases not matched to a gene: 9. Germline CDR1 reads MNHEY; CDR2 reads SMNVEV (reference sequence). This chain's CDR3 is CASSAGTGNWNEQFF. The CDR3 DNA reads TGTGCCAGCAGTGCCGGGACAGGGAATTGGAATGAGCAGTTCTTC.

The chain uses TRBV6-5 and TRBJ1-2, with 7 bases that match TRBD1. The length of the CDR3 is 14 residues. After removal of 5 bases from V and 5 bases from J, the junction contained 8 bases not matched to a gene. The germline gives CDR1 MNHEY, CDR2 SVGAGI. The CDR3 DNA sequence: TGTGCCAGCAGTCCCTCGGGACAGATTTATGGCTACACCTTC. Amino acid sequence: CASSPSGQIYGYTF.

The chain has TRBV7-9 and TRBJ1-1; 7 bases match TRBD1. This CDR3 spans 11 amino acids. The V segment lost 4 bases and the J segment 8 bases; nucleotides outside the gene matches: 1. CDR1 is SEHNR and CDR2 is FQNEAQ in the germline V gene (reference sequence). As DNA, the CDR3 is TGTGCCAGCAGCTCGACAGGGGAAGCTTTCTTT. Protein: CASSSTGEAFF.

The V call is TRBV9, the J call TRBJ2-1; 9 nucleotides line up with TRBD2. The CDR3 covers 16 residues. Germline assignment: CDR1 SGDLS and CDR2 YYNGEE. The junction had 13 bases not matched to a gene; V was cut back by 5 bases and J by 7 bases. CDR3 coding DNA: TGTGCCAGCAGGGACTCCTCGGGACTAGCTGGGAATGAGCAGTTCTTC. Translated, it gives CASRDSSGLAGNEQFF.

This clone came up once. The genes are TRBV7-8 and TRBJ2-7; the D gene is possibly TRBD2 (6 bases). V dropped 1 base and J dropped 7 bases, with 23 bases sitting between them. The CDR3 is 17 amino acids. The germline CDR1 and CDR2 sequences are SGHVS and FQNEAQ. The CDR3: CASSLEFAGTRPEEQYF. DNA of the CDR3: TGTGCCAGCAGCTTAGAATTCGCGGGGACTCGGCCAGAAGAGCAGTACTTC.

The V gene is TRBV5-4, the J gene TRBJ2-3; D unclear. Germline V CDR1 and CDR2: SGHNT, YYREEE (reference sequence). This CDR3 has 14 amino acids. V was trimmed by 0 bases and J by 3 bases, leaving 8 bases between them. CDR3 coding DNA: TGTGCCAGCAGCTTGGTAGCAAAGACAGATACGCAGTATTTT. Translating it yields CASSLVAKTDTQYF.

This chain connects TRBV7-9 to TRBJ2-2, with 7 bases lining up with TRBD1. CDR3 size: 15 residues. V was clipped by 5 bases and J by 6 bases; unmatched bases: 9. Germline values: CDR1 SEHNR, CDR2 FQNEAQ (reference sequence). The CDR3: CASSAGTANSGELFF. The CDR3 DNA reads as TGTGCCAGCAGCGCCGGGACAGCCAACTCCGGGGAGCTGTTTTTT.

CDR3 sequence (DNA): TGTGCCAGCTCAGTCGGAGCTGGGGAGCAGTACTTC. Protein: CASSVGAGEQYF. This chain connects TRBV18 to TRBJ2-7; D is unclear. CDR3 length: 12 residues. Germline V gives CDR1 KGHSH, CDR2 LQKENI. V lost 5 bases to trimming and J lost 7 bases, with 12 bases between them.

This chain joins TRBV6-5 and TRBJ1-6, with unresolved D. Trimming removed 6 bases from V and 11 bases from J, with 17 bases in between. Looked up from germline, CDR1 is MNHEY and CDR2 is SVGAGI. The CDR3 has 14 amino acids. This CDR3 is CASRPGEVETPLHF. In DNA, the CDR3 is TGTGCCAGCAGACCCGGTGAGGTGGAGACACCCCTCCACTTT.

This clone was counted only a few times. The chain uses TRBV6-1 and TRBJ2-5, with 11 bases identical to TRBD2. Germline CDR1 and CDR2: MNHNS and SASEGT. V dropped 1 base and J dropped 5; count of bases not matched to a gene: 9. The CDR3 extends over 17 amino acids. The CDR3 sequence: CASSEDTSGGVWETQYF. Written as DNA, the CDR3 is TGTGCCAGCAGTGAAGACACTAGCGGGGGAGTCTGGGAGACCCAGTACTTC.

This sequence joins TRBV2 and TRBJ2-2; a possible D gene is TRBD1 (6 bases). V was clipped by 1 base and J by 0 bases, with 18 bases between them. Germline-derived CDR1 and CDR2 are SNHLY and FYNNEI. This CDR3 is 19 amino acids long. In nucleotides, the CDR3 is TGTGCCAGCAGTGAAGGGTGGACAGTCAGCGGCGCGAACACCGGGGAGCTGTTTTTT. Protein: CASSEGWTVSGANTGELFF.

Concerning this clone itself: The same CDR3 also results from other DNA sequences found in this sample. The chain couples TRBV7-2 to TRBJ1-1; D call uncertain. With 0 bases removed from V and 4 bases from J, the gap between germline ends came to 15 bases. CDR1 SGHTA and CDR2 FQGNSA come from the germline V gene. The CDR3 loop spans 16 amino acids. The CDR3 is CASSLARREIPTEAFF. CDR3 in DNA: TGTGCCAGCAGCTTAGCGAGGCGGGAAATTCCCACTGAAGCTTTCTTT.

V gene TRBV5-4 combines with J gene TRBJ1-1; the D gene is possibly TRBD1 (5 bases). Germline V gene data show CDR1 as SGHNT and CDR2 as YYREEE (reference sequence). The CDR3 extends over 14 amino acids. Trimming took 4 bases from V and 6 from J, leaving 16 bases between them. The CDR3 sequence is CASSHNPGVSEAFF. CDR3 in DNA: TGTGCCAGCAGCCATAACCCGGGGGTCTCTGAAGCTTTCTTT.

The rearrangement joins TRBV15 to TRBJ1-2; 7 bases match TRBD1. The CDR3 runs 16 residues. Germline CDR1 and CDR2: LNHNV and YYDKDF (reference sequence). Trimming took 0 bases from V and 6 from J; bases not matched to a gene: 10. The CDR3: CATSRDWADRRDGYTF. CDR3 nucleotides: TGTGCCACCAGCAGAGATTGGGCGGACAGGAGGGATGGCTACACCTTC. Filled out from reference TRBV15 and TRBJ1-2, the complete variable domain reads DAMVIQNPRYQVTQFGKPVTLSCSQTLNHNVMYWYQQKSSQAPKLLFHYYDKDFNNEADTPDNFQSRRPNTSFCFLDIRSPGLGDTAMYLCATSRDWADRRDGYTFGSGTRLTVV.

In this sample, this clone turned up a few times. The chain joins TRBV6-5 to TRBJ1-1; D gene ambiguous. The germline gives CDR1 MNHEY, CDR2 SVGAGI. The V and J ends lost 0 bases and 4 bases respectively, with 15 bases between them. The CDR3 sequence is 16 residues long. The CDR3 nucleotides are TGTGCCAGCAGTTACTCGAGCCCCGGTGGTGGCACTGAAGCTTTCTTT. Protein sequence: CASSYSSPGGGTEAFF.

The gene calls are TRBV19 and TRBJ1-1, with D maybe TRBD1 (5 bases). The CDR3 totals 13 residues. V lost 5 bases to trimming and J lost 7 bases, with 14 bases between them. Germline values: CDR1 LNHDA, CDR2 SQIVND (reference sequence). CDR3 sequence: CASSEAGGREAFF. The CDR3 region has the DNA TGTGCCAGTAGTGAGGCGGGGGGACGTGAAGCTTTCTTT.